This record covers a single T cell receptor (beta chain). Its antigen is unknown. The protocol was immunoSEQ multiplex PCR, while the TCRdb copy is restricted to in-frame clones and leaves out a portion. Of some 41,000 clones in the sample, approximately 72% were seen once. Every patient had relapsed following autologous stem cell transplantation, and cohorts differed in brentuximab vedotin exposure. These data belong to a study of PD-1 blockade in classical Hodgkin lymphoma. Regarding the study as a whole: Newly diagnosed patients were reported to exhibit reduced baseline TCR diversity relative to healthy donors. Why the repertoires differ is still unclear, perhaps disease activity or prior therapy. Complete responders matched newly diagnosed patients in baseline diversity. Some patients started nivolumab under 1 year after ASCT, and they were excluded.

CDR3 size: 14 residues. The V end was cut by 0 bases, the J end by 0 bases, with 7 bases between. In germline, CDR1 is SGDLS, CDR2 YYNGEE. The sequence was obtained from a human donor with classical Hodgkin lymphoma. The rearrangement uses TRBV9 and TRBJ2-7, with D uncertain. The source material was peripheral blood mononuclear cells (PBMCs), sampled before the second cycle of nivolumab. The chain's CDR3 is CASSVEAASYEQYF. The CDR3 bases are TGTGCCAGCAGCGTAGAGGCAGCCTCCTACGAGCAGTACTTC.